A single sample gave rise to the 15 T cell receptor beta chains below, sequenced in a study of blood T cell repertoires in COVID-19. Sequencing was performed with immunoSEQ multiplex PCR; in TCRdb, only in-frame clones are kept and a portion is missing. Found here are some 110,000 clones, roughly 82% of them singletons; the top ten hold about 5.7%. Sequences were obtained from peripheral blood. The source is a human donor in a cohort sampled during active COVID-19.

The chain couples TRBV7-2 to TRBJ2-1; 8 positions agree with TRBD2. The CDR3 length is 13 residues. Germline V CDR1 and CDR2: SGHTA, FQGNSA. J gave up 6 bases and V 5 bases, and 3 bases lay outside the gene matches. The CDR3 DNA follows: TGTGCCAGCAGCCTGGGGACTAGCAATGAGCAGTTCTTC. Translating gives CASSLGTSNEQFF.

The chain uses TRBV28 and TRBJ1-4; 7 nucleotides align to TRBD1. After removal of 3 bases from V and 2 bases from J, the junction contained 0 bases not matched to a gene. Germline CDR1 is MDHEN and CDR2 is SYDVKM. This CDR3 contains 14 residues. CDR3 amino acids: CASSLTGTNEKLFF. Written as DNA, the CDR3 is TGTGCCAGCAGTTTGACAGGGACTAATGAAAAACTGTTTTTT.

The chain employs TRBV2 and TRBJ2-1, with 7 bases fitting TRBD1. Germline V gene sequence: CDR1 SNHLY, CDR2 FYNNEI. CDR3 length: 12 residues. Losses at the gene ends were 6 bases for V and 8 bases for J; bases not matched to a gene: 4. CDR3 sequence: CASRQGGYEQFF. CDR3 nucleotide sequence: TGTGCCAGCAGACAAGGGGGCTATGAGCAGTTCTTC.

This chain uses TRBV27 with TRBJ2-2; 9 bases are a match to TRBD2. In germline, CDR1 is MNHEY, CDR2 SMNVEV (reference sequence). The CDR3 covers 15 residues. J gave up 4 bases and V 6 bases, and 6 bases lay outside the gene matches. The CDR3 here is CASRVSGRSTGELFF. As DNA, the CDR3 is TGTGCCAGCAGGGTAAGCGGGAGGAGCACCGGGGAGCTGTTTTTT.

The genes are TRBV11-2 and TRBJ1-4; D is ambiguous. V lost 5 bases and J lost 8, with 18 bases in between. The CDR3 loop spans 15 amino acids. Per germline, CDR1 SGHAT and CDR2 FQNNGV. The chain's CDR3 is CASSTYRGMGEKLFF. The DNA for the CDR3 is TGTGCCAGCAGCACATATCGAGGGATGGGCGAAAAACTGTTTTTT. Full variable domain (missing parts from reference TRBV11-2 and TRBJ1-4): EAGVAQSPRYKIIEKRQSVAFWCNPISGHATLYWYQQILGQGPKLLIQFQNNGVVDDSQLPKDRFSAERLKGVDSTLKIQPAKLEDSAVYLCASSTYRGMGEKLFFGSGTQLSVL.

This chain links TRBV6-5 with TRBJ1-2; no clear D gene. This CDR3 contains 13 residues. Per germline, CDR1 MNHEY and CDR2 SVGAGI. The V end was cut by 2 bases, the J end by 1 base, with 5 bases between. CDR3 sequence: CASSYADNYGYTF. The CDR3 region has the DNA TGTGCCAGCAGTTACGCGGATAACTATGGCTACACCTTC.

The chain recombines TRBV6-5 with TRBJ2-7; no clear D. CDR1 and CDR2 from the germline V gene are MNHEY and SVGAGI. This CDR3 has 14 residues. The germline V and J ends were trimmed by 2 bases and 2 bases, with 10 bases remaining between them. The CDR3 nucleotides are TGTGCCAGCAGTTACAACGTGCGGACCTACGAGCAGTACTTC. Translated: CASSYNVRTYEQYF.

The chain has TRBV9 and TRBJ2-3, with 12 bases aligning to TRBD1. The V gene end was trimmed by 3 bases and the J gene end by 2 bases; junction bases not matched to a gene: 16. The CDR3 sequence is 20 residues long. Germline V gives CDR1 SGDLS, CDR2 YYNGEE. The CDR3: CASSDTKGQGAAAPTDTQYF. The CDR3 DNA sequence: TGTGCCAGCAGCGACACCAAGGGACAGGGGGCGGCCGCCCCCACAGATACGCAGTATTTT.

The chain couples TRBV10-2 to TRBJ1-3, with D maybe TRBD1 (5 bases). Trimming stripped 2 bases from V and 4 bases from J, with 9 bases between. CDR3 length: 14 residues. Germline CDR1 WSHSY, CDR2 SAAADI. The DNA for the CDR3 is TGCGCCAGCAGTGAGGGGGGGGGAGGAAACACCATATATTTT. Encoded protein: CASSEGGGGNTIYF.

V is TRBV27 and J is TRBJ2-7; TRBD2 matches 8 bases. Germline loops: CDR1 MNHEY, CDR2 SMNVEV (reference sequence). The CDR3 is 18 residues long. V gave up 5 bases and J gave up 4 bases; unmatched junction bases: 19. CDR3 sequence: CASSPPGGARAGKYEQYF. The CDR3 DNA sequence: TGTGCCAGCAGTCCCCCGGGAGGGGCTAGGGCGGGGAAATACGAGCAGTACTTC.

V usage is TRBV25-1 and J usage is TRBJ2-5, with 7 bases lining up with TRBD1. V shed 4 bases and J 5 bases; nucleotides not matched to a gene: 10. CDR3 length: 15 residues. Germline CDR1 is MGHDK and CDR2 is SYGVNS. CDR3 sequence (DNA): TGTGCCAGCAGTGCTTGGGCAGGGGGTTGGGAGACCCAGTACTTC. Translation gives CASSAWAGGWETQYF. The entire variable domain, with the rest obtained from reference TRBV25-1 and TRBJ2-5, is as follows: EADIYQTPRYLVIGTGKKITLECSQTMGHDKMYWYQQDPGMELHLIHYSYGVNSTEKGDLSSESTVSRIRTEHFPLTLESARPSHTSQYLCASSAWAGGWETQYFGPGTRLLVL.

This chain uses TRBV2 with TRBJ1-1; 12 positions agree with TRBD1. This CDR3 contains 22 residues. With V trimmed by 7 bases and J by 5 bases, 29 bases remained unmatched. In germline, CDR1 is SNHLY, CDR2 FYNNEI. CDR3 loop: CASIERDRGRVGSPRRRTEAFF. The CDR3 DNA reads TGTGCCAGCATCGAGCGGGACAGGGGGCGCGTAGGCAGTCCCCGAAGAAGGACTGAAGCTTTCTTT.

The CDR3 nucleotides are TGTGCCAGCAGCGCTAGCCCGACTAAGAACGAGCAGTACTTC. Its protein is CASSASPTKNEQYF. The chain is built from TRBV7-8 and TRBJ2-7, with D perhaps matching TRBD2 (5 bases). The CDR3 covers 14 residues. Germline lookup yields CDR1 SGHVS and CDR2 FQNEAQ. Trimming left V 5 bases short and J 5 bases short, with 16 bases between.

This clone has only one observation. This chain uses TRBV27 with TRBJ2-1; 11 bases are a match to TRBD2. This CDR3 contains 16 residues. CDR1 and CDR2 from the germline V gene are MNHEY and SMNVEV (reference sequence). Germline trimming cut 0 bases from V and 9 bases from J; bases unmatched to any gene: 7. CDR3 sequence: CASSLSLLAGVSEQFF. DNA for the CDR3: TGTGCCAGCAGTTTATCACTACTAGCGGGAGTCAGTGAGCAGTTCTTC.

V gene TRBV19 combines with J gene TRBJ2-2; TRBD2 is a possible D gene (5 bases). The V and J ends lost 9 bases and 3 bases respectively, with 17 bases between them. CDR3 size: 15 residues. Germline CDR1 is LNHDA and CDR2 is SQIVND (reference sequence). As DNA, the CDR3 is TGTGCCAGCTCGACGGACTCAGGTTACACCGGGGAGCTGTTTTTT. Protein: CASSTDSGYTGELFF.